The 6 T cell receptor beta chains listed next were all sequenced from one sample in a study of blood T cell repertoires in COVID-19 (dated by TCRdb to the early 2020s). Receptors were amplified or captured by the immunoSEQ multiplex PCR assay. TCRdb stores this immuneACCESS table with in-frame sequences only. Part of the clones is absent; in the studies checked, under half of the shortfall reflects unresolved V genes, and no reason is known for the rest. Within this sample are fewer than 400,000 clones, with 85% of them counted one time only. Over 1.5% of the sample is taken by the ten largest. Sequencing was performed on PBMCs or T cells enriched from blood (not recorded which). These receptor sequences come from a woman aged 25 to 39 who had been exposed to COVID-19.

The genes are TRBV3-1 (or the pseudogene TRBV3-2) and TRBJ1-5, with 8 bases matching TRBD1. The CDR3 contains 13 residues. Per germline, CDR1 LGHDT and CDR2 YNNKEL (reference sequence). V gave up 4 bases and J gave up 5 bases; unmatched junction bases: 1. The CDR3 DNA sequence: TGTGCCAGCAGCCTACAGGGGGATCAGCCCCAGCATTTT. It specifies CASSLQGDQPQHF.

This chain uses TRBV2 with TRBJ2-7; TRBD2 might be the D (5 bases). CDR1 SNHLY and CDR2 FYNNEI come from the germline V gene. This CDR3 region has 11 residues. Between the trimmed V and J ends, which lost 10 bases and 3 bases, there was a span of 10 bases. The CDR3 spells CAITTSYEQYF. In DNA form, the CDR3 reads TGTGCCATTACTACTAGCTACGAGCAGTACTTC.

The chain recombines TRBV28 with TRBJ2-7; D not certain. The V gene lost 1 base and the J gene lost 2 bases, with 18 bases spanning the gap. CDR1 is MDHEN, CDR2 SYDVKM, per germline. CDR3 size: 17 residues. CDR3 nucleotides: TGTGCCAGCAGTTTATACCCGTGGCCCAGGATCGCCTACGAGCAGTACTTC. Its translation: CASSLYPWPRIAYEQYF. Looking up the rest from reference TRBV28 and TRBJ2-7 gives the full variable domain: DVKVTQSSRYLVKRTGEKVFLECVQDMDHENMFWYRQDPGLGLRLIYFSYDVKMKEKGDIPEGYSVSREKKERFSLILESASTNQTSMYLCASSLYPWPRIAYEQYFGPGTRLTVT.

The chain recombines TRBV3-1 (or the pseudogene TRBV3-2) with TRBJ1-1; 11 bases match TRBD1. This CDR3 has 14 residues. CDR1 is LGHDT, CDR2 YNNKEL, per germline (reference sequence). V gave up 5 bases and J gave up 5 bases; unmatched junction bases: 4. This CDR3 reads CASSAGTGGTEAFF. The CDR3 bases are TGTGCCAGCAGCGCAGGGACAGGGGGTACTGAAGCTTTCTTT.

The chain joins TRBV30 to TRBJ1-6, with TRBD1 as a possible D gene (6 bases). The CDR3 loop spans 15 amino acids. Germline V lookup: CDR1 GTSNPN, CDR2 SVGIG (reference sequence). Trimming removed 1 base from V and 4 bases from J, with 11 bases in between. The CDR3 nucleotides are TGTGCCTGGAGTGGAGGGGGTATTTATAATTCACCCCTCCACTTT. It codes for CAWSGGGIYNSPLHF.

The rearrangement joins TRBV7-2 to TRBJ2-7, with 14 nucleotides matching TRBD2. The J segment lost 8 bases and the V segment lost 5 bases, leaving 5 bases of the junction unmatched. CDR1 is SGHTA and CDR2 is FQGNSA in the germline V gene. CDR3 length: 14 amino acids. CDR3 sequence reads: CASSLGLAGVQQYF. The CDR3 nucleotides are TGTGCCAGCAGCCTGGGACTAGCGGGAGTACAGCAGTACTTC. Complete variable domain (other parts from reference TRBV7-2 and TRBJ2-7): GAGVSQSPSNKVTEKGKDVELRCDPISGHTALYWYRQSLGQGLEFLIYFQGNSAPDKSGLPSDRFSAERTGGSVSTLTIQRTQQEDSAVYLCASSLGLAGVQQYFGPGTRLTVT.